Following are 20 T cell receptor beta chains from one sample sequenced in a study of OX40 agonist ivuxolimab in advanced cancers. The repertoire was sequenced with immunoSEQ multiplex PCR; TCRdb's copy has only in-frame clones and lacks some. The repertoire has 55,000 to 90,000 clones, 70% to 90% of them found once; the top ten carry approximately 0.86%. The sample in question was CD4+ or CD8+ T cells sorted from blood, obtained in a trial of the OX40 agonist ivuxolimab. These receptor sequences come from an adult with an advanced solid tumor such as melanoma, head and neck, liver or kidney cancer.

This chain uses TRBV7-2 with TRBJ2-2, with 8 bases identical to TRBD1. Trimming at V came to 9 bases and at J to 0 bases, leaving 6 bases not matched to a gene. Germline V CDR1 and CDR2: SGHTA, FQGNSA. The CDR3 sequence is 15 residues long. The CDR3 sequence is CASLPGGANTGELFF. DNA of the CDR3: TGTGCCAGTCTACCAGGGGGCGCGAACACCGGGGAGCTGTTTTTT.

This chain joins TRBV10-3 and TRBJ2-7; possible D gene TRBD2, 7 bases. In germline, CDR1 is ENHRY, CDR2 SYGVKD. Trimming took off 11 bases at V and 6 bases at J, with 26 bases between the two ends. This CDR3 contains 15 residues. The CDR3 DNA sequence: TGTGCCGTACGAGGGGGGGCGGCGGGTGAGGTCGAGCAGTACTTC. Encoded protein: CAVRGGAAGEVEQYF.

The chain couples TRBV11-2 to TRBJ2-5; 11 bases match TRBD1. The germline gives CDR1 SGHAT, CDR2 FQNNGV. The CDR3 consists of 14 residues. The V and J ends lost 5 bases and 5 bases, in that order; junction bases with no gene match: 4. CDR3 loop: CASSRDRGRETQYF. The CDR3 nucleotides read TGTGCCAGCAGCCGGGACAGGGGGAGGGAGACCCAGTACTTC. Variable domain in full (rest from reference TRBV11-2 and TRBJ2-5): EAGVAQSPRYKIIEKRQSVAFWCNPISGHATLYWYQQILGQGPKLLIQFQNNGVVDDSQLPKDRFSAERLKGVDSTLKIQPAKLEDSAVYLCASSRDRGRETQYFGPGTRLLVL.

V is TRBV27 and J is TRBJ2-1, with D perhaps matching TRBD1 (5 bases). Looked up from germline, CDR1 is MNHEY and CDR2 is SMNVEV (reference sequence). The CDR3 extends over 12 amino acids. Trimming shortened V by 3 bases and J by 10 bases, and 10 bases separated the two germline ends. CDR3 loop: CASSFLGREQFF. The CDR3 nucleotides read TGTGCCAGCAGTTTCCTGGGGCGCGAGCAGTTCTTC.

The table lists this clone with a few counts. CDR3 residues: CASSVGPTDSYEQYF. In DNA form, the CDR3 reads TGTGCCAGCAGCGTAGGTCCGACAGACTCCTACGAGCAGTACTTC. This sequence joins TRBV9 and TRBJ2-7, with D perhaps TRBD1 (5 bases). Germline V gene data show CDR1 as SGDLS and CDR2 as YYNGEE. The CDR3 runs to 15 residues. V lost 0 bases and J 0 bases, leaving 10 bases between the germline ends.

The chain carries TRBV5-1 and TRBJ2-5; tentative D call: TRBD1 (6 bases). The CDR3 is 16 amino acids. Trimming pared 0 bases from V and 7 bases from J, leaving 19 bases between. Germline loops: CDR1 SGHRS, CDR2 YFSETQ. CDR3 sequence reads: CASSLVDRTPPGTQYF. In DNA, the CDR3 is TGCGCCAGCAGCTTGGTCGACAGGACCCCCCCAGGGACCCAGTACTTC.

The CDR3: CASSLNPGGQGTGELFF. In DNA, the CDR3 is TGTGCCAGCAGCTTAAATCCTGGGGGACAGGGAACCGGGGAGCTGTTTTTT. The chain uses TRBV7-2 and TRBJ2-2; 9 bases agree with TRBD1. V shed 2 bases, J shed 5 bases, and the junction held 9 bases outside the gene matches. This CDR3 comprises 17 residues. In germline, CDR1 is SGHTA, CDR2 FQGNSA.

The V call is TRBV28, the J call TRBJ1-5; D is undetermined. The CDR3 has 12 residues. The V end lost 4 bases, the J end lost 5 bases, and 6 bases lay between the germline ends. Germline loops: CDR1 MDHEN, CDR2 SYDVKM. The CDR3 DNA follows: TGTGCCAGCAGTTGGTCGGATCAGCCCCAGCATTTT. Its protein is CASSWSDQPQHF.

CDR3: CASSPGGSGRGLYEQYF. In nucleotides, the CDR3 is TGTGCCAGCAGTCCCGGGGGGAGCGGGCGAGGACTCTACGAGCAGTACTTC. The rearrangement uses TRBV28 and TRBJ2-7, with 7 bases that match TRBD2. V trimming: 5 bases; J trimming: 3 bases; junction bases outside the gene matches: 16. CDR1 is MDHEN, CDR2 SYDVKM, per germline. The CDR3 runs 17 residues.

This chain joins TRBV5-1 and TRBJ1-1; a weak D match, TRBD1 (6 bases). Germline assignment: CDR1 SGHRS and CDR2 YFSETQ. The V end was cut by 0 bases, the J end by 2 bases, with 11 bases between. This CDR3 spans 15 amino acids. The CDR3 sequence is CASSLAGGRNTEAFF. The DNA for the CDR3 is TGCGCCAGCAGCTTGGCCGGGGGCAGAAACACTGAAGCTTTCTTT.

The chain joins TRBV7-3 to TRBJ2-1; D is unresolved. V dropped 5 bases and J dropped 5 bases, with 10 bases sitting between them. Germline CDR1 SGHTA, CDR2 FQGTGA. The CDR3 loop spans 13 amino acids. The CDR3 DNA is TGTGCCAGCAGCCCAATGCCGCACAATGAGCAGTTCTTC. It specifies CASSPMPHNEQFF.

The chain joins TRBV19 to TRBJ1-2; D remains unclear. This CDR3 region has 14 residues. Trimming pared 6 bases from V and 2 bases from J, leaving 13 bases between. Germline values: CDR1 LNHDA, CDR2 SQIVND (reference sequence). The CDR3 here is CASSSQQINYGYTF. In DNA form, the CDR3 reads TGTGCCAGTAGCAGTCAACAGATAAACTATGGCTACACCTTC.

This clone was recorded once. This chain joins TRBV6-1 and TRBJ1-3; weak D call: TRBD1 (6 bases). In germline, CDR1 is MNHNS, CDR2 SASEGT. The V gene lost 5 bases and the J gene lost 0 bases, with 11 bases spanning the gap. The CDR3 extends over 15 amino acids. The CDR3 region has the DNA TGTGCCAGCAGTTCTCAGGGGAACTCTGGAAACACCATATATTTT. This encodes CASSSQGNSGNTIYF.

The chain carries TRBV5-6 and TRBJ2-7, with TRBD2 matching over 10 bases. Trimming at V came to 0 bases and at J to 4 bases, leaving 7 bases not matched to a gene. CDR3 length: 16 residues. Germline CDR1 SGHDT, CDR2 YYEEEE. As DNA, the CDR3 is TGTGCCAGCAGCTTGGGACAGACTAGCGGGTCGTACGAGCAGTACTTC. Its protein product is CASSLGQTSGSYEQYF.

Worth noting for this clone: A read error may account for a junction end that differs from germline. The gene calls are TRBV11-3 and TRBJ1-2, with 9 bases identical to TRBD1. The CDR3 spans 15 residues. CDR1 is SGHNT and CDR2 is YENEEA in the germline V gene. CDR3 in DNA: TGTGCCAGCAGCCAAAACGGTCTCACACAGGGGGCTTTAGATTTC. It is translated as CASSQNGLTQGALDF.

The V and J genes are TRBV29-1 and TRBJ1-2; no definite D call. The V gene's germline CDR1 is SQVTM and CDR2 ANQGSEA. V lost 4 bases to trimming and J lost 0 bases, with 15 bases between them. The CDR3 covers 15 residues. CDR3 loop: CSVGIVQATNYGYTF. In nucleotides, the CDR3 is TGCAGCGTTGGGATAGTTCAGGCCACTAACTATGGCTACACCTTC.

The genes are TRBV28 and TRBJ1-5; D is unclear. Looked up from germline, CDR1 is MDHEN and CDR2 is SYDVKM. V was trimmed by 0 bases and J by 4 bases, leaving 10 bases between them. The CDR3 totals 15 residues. The CDR3 sequence is CASSLWGDGNQPQHF. For the CDR3, the DNA is TGTGCCAGCAGTTTATGGGGTGACGGGAATCAGCCCCAGCATTTT.

The J gene is TRBJ2-5, the V gene TRBV5-1; TRBD1 agrees at 9 bases. CDR3 length: 15 amino acids. Germline V gives CDR1 SGHRS, CDR2 YFSETQ. Germline trimming cut 0 bases from V and 2 bases from J; bases unmatched to any gene: 2. Here the CDR3 reads CASSLGDREQETQYF. CDR3 nucleotide sequence: TGCGCCAGCAGCTTGGGGGACAGGGAACAAGAGACCCAGTACTTC.

The J gene is TRBJ2-5, the V gene TRBV6-4; D ambiguous. The CDR3 has 13 amino acids. The germline V gene encodes CDR1 MRHNA and CDR2 SNTAGT. Trimming took 4 bases from V and 6 from J, leaving 12 bases between them. The CDR3 loop reads CASSVEIRQTQYF. The CDR3, as DNA: TGTGCCAGCAGTGTGGAGATTCGGCAGACCCAGTACTTC.

The count of this clone is one. V gene TRBV28 combines with J gene TRBJ1-1; D is undetermined. Trimming stripped 4 bases from V and 0 bases from J, with 12 bases between. The CDR3 loop spans 15 amino acids. Germline V gene data show CDR1 as MDHEN and CDR2 as SYDVKM. The CDR3 DNA reads TGTGCCAGCAGTTCCGGACTGATTTTGAACACTGAAGCTTTCTTT. It is translated as CASSSGLILNTEAFF.